A selection of T cell receptor beta chains follows, all from one sample in a study of Ad26.COV2.S vaccination and SARS-CoV-2 variants. The table came from immunoSEQ multiplex PCR; TCRdb's copy has only in-frame clones and leaves some out. Of about 350,000 clones in the sample, around 84% were seen once. This specimen was peripheral blood, taken in a trial of Ad26.COV2.S vaccine versus placebo. The receptors were gathered from a person between 18 and 65 years old who received the Ad26.COV2.S COVID-19 vaccine or a placebo. Each CDR3 is given with its conserved first and last residue. Each record gives: J gene, D gene, clone size, V gene, CDR3 DNA, CDR3 protein. The D gene is left open where the match is weak. The size field is filled for only some rows; it gives once, few, many or a size class.

j_gene: TRBJ2-7
d_gene: .
abundance: .
v_gene: TRBV7-9
CDR3nt: TGTGCCAGCAGCTTATTGAGCCTAGGCTTGTACTTC
CDR3aa: CASSLLSLGLYF

j_gene: TRBJ1-1
d_gene: .
abundance: few
v_gene: TRBV4-1
CDR3nt: TGCGCCAGCAGCCAAGATCACCAAATGAACACTGAAGCTTTCTTT
CDR3aa: CASSQDHQMNTEAFF

j_gene: TRBJ2-7
d_gene: .
abundance: .
v_gene: TRBV14
CDR3nt: TGTGCCAGCAGCCCCAGGGGAGGCTACGAGCAGTACTTC
CDR3aa: CASSPRGGYEQYF

j_gene: TRBJ2-3
d_gene: .
abundance: few
v_gene: TRBV18
CDR3nt: TGTGCCAGCTCACCACCGGGGGCAGATACGCAGTATTTT
CDR3aa: CASSPPGADTQYF

j_gene: TRBJ1-2
d_gene: .
abundance: many
v_gene: TRBV7-9
CDR3nt: TGTGCCAGCAGCTTAGATGTACCGCTCTTCTTC
CDR3aa: CASSLDVPLFF

j_gene: TRBJ2-7
d_gene: TRBD2
abundance: .
v_gene: TRBV6-5
CDR3nt: TGTGCCAGCAGTCCTCTAGCGGGAGGTGGCTACGAGCAGTACTTC
CDR3aa: CASSPLAGGGYEQYF

j_gene: TRBJ1-6
d_gene: .
abundance: .
v_gene: TRBV7-2
CDR3nt: TGTGCCAGCAGTTCTCCTGAGGGATTGTCCCTCCACTTT
CDR3aa: CASSSPEGLSLHF

j_gene: TRBJ1-5
d_gene: .
abundance: .
v_gene: TRBV10-3
CDR3nt: TGTGCCATCAGTGACAGGGGCGTTGTGGGCAATCAGCCCCAGCATTTT
CDR3aa: CAISDRGVVGNQPQHF

j_gene: TRBJ2-3
d_gene: TRBD2
abundance: .
v_gene: TRBV15
CDR3nt: TGTGCCACCAGCAGAGTACCCTCACGGGGAGGGACAGATACGCAGTATTTT
CDR3aa: CATSRVPSRGGTDTQYF

j_gene: TRBJ2-7
d_gene: .
abundance: .
v_gene: TRBV7-6
CDR3nt: TGTGCCAGCAGTTTATACCCCCCTCTCGGACGCTCCTTCGAGCAGTACTTC
CDR3aa: CASSLYPPLGRSFEQYF

j_gene: TRBJ1-5
d_gene: .
abundance: .
v_gene: TRBV7-2
CDR3nt: TGTGCCAGCAGCTTACAGGGACCCCCTAGTCTGTCGCCCCAGCATTTT
CDR3aa: CASSLQGPPSLSPQHF

j_gene: TRBJ1-1
d_gene: TRBD1
abundance: .
v_gene: TRBV2
CDR3nt: TGTGCCAGCACGGTTGGACAGGGGAACACTGAAGCTTTCTTT
CDR3aa: CASTVGQGNTEAFF

j_gene: TRBJ1-1
d_gene: .
abundance: .
v_gene: TRBV11-2
CDR3nt: TGTGCCAGCAGCCATCTGTGGGCTTTCTTT
CDR3aa: CASSHLWAFF

j_gene: TRBJ2-2
d_gene: .
abundance: .
v_gene: TRBV2
CDR3nt: TGTGCCAGCGTTGCGAACACCGGGGAGCTGTTTTTT
CDR3aa: CASVANTGELFF

j_gene: TRBJ1-2
d_gene: .
abundance: .
v_gene: TRBV19
CDR3nt: TGTGCCAGTAGTATTTACCCAGGGGCGGAGGGCTACACCTTC
CDR3aa: CASSIYPGAEGYTF

j_gene: TRBJ1-1
d_gene: .
abundance: .
v_gene: TRBV5-1
CDR3nt: TGCGCCAGCAGCTTGGGGGGTGTTGGCACTGAAGCTTTCTTT
CDR3aa: CASSLGGVGTEAFF

j_gene: TRBJ1-6
d_gene: TRBD1
abundance: .
v_gene: TRBV2
CDR3nt: TGTGCCAGCAGTGCCGTGACAGGGGTTAGTTCACCCCTCCACTTT
CDR3aa: CASSAVTGVSSPLHF

j_gene: TRBJ1-5
d_gene: .
abundance: .
v_gene: TRBV28
CDR3nt: TGTGCCAGCAGTTTGATGGATCAGCCCCAGCATTTT
CDR3aa: CASSLMDQPQHF

j_gene: TRBJ2-3
d_gene: .
abundance: .
v_gene: TRBV29-1
CDR3nt: TGCAGCGTGGTAACCAGAGACTCTAGCACAGATACGCAGTATTTT
CDR3aa: CSVVTRDSSTDTQYF

j_gene: TRBJ2-1
d_gene: TRBD1
abundance: .
v_gene: TRBV9
CDR3nt: TGTGCCAGCAGCGTAGAGACAGGGGGTCAGACTGGGCAGTTCTTC
CDR3aa: CASSVETGGQTGQFF

j_gene: TRBJ1-6
d_gene: TRBD1
abundance: .
v_gene: TRBV6-5
CDR3nt: TGTGCCACCCGGACAGGGAGCTCCTATAATTCACCCCTCCACTTT
CDR3aa: CATRTGSSYNSPLHF

j_gene: TRBJ2-6
d_gene: TRBD2
abundance: .
v_gene: TRBV2
CDR3nt: TGTGCCAGCAGTGTTAAAATGGGACTAGCGGGAGCTGGGGCCAACGTCCTGACTTTC
CDR3aa: CASSVKMGLAGAGANVLTF

j_gene: TRBJ1-1
d_gene: .
abundance: .
v_gene: TRBV4-1
CDR3nt: TGCGCCAGCAGCCAAGGCAAGATCCTTACTGAAGCTTTCTTT
CDR3aa: CASSQGKILTEAFF

j_gene: TRBJ1-6
d_gene: .
abundance: .
v_gene: TRBV30
CDR3nt: TGTGCCTGGAGTATCGAGGGGGATTCACCCCTCCACTTT
CDR3aa: CAWSIEGDSPLHF

j_gene: TRBJ2-3
d_gene: .
abundance: .
v_gene: TRBV10-3
CDR3nt: TGTGCCATCATAGTAAGCCAGGACCGGTTTAGCACAGATACGCAGTATTTT
CDR3aa: CAIIVSQDRFSTDTQYF

j_gene: TRBJ2-7
d_gene: .
abundance: once
v_gene: TRBV6-5
CDR3nt: TGTGCCAGCAGTAACAGGGTGGGCGCAGACTACGAGCAGTACTTC
CDR3aa: CASSNRVGADYEQYF

j_gene: TRBJ1-6
d_gene: .
abundance: .
v_gene: TRBV5-3
CDR3nt: TGTGCCAGAAGCTTGGAGCCGAATAATTCACCCCTCCACTTT
CDR3aa: CARSLEPNNSPLHF

j_gene: TRBJ2-7
d_gene: .
abundance: .
v_gene: TRBV30
CDR3nt: TGTGCCTGGAGTCGGTGGGGGGAAGCCGAGCAGTACTTC
CDR3aa: CAWSRWGEAEQYF

j_gene: TRBJ1-1
d_gene: TRBD1
abundance: .
v_gene: TRBV7-9
CDR3nt: TGTGCCAGCAACCAGCACTCAGGGGGTATGGTCACTGAAGCTTTCTTT
CDR3aa: CASNQHSGGMVTEAFF

j_gene: TRBJ2-3
d_gene: TRBD1
abundance: .
v_gene: TRBV29-1
CDR3nt: TGCAGCGTTGAGTCCGGGACAGGGGCAGATACGCAGTATTTT
CDR3aa: CSVESGTGADTQYF

j_gene: TRBJ1-5
d_gene: .
abundance: .
v_gene: TRBV19
CDR3nt: TGTGCCAGTAGCGACATTTATAGCAATCAGCCCCAGCATTTT
CDR3aa: CASSDIYSNQPQHF

j_gene: TRBJ2-1
d_gene: TRBD1
abundance: .
v_gene: TRBV9
CDR3nt: TGTGCCAGCAGCCCCGGGACAGGGAACTCCTACAATGAGCAGTTCTTC
CDR3aa: CASSPGTGNSYNEQFF

j_gene: TRBJ2-5
d_gene: .
abundance: once
v_gene: TRBV5-1
CDR3nt: TGCGCCAGCAGCTTGGTGGGGGCGAGTGGGGAGACCCAGTACTTC
CDR3aa: CASSLVGASGETQYF

j_gene: TRBJ1-1
d_gene: .
abundance: few
v_gene: TRBV18
CDR3nt: TGTGCCAGCTCACCCGGGACACCCCGAAACACTGAAGCTTTCTTT
CDR3aa: CASSPGTPRNTEAFF

j_gene: TRBJ1-3
d_gene: TRBD1
abundance: .
v_gene: TRBV30
CDR3nt: TGTGCCTGGAGTGTAAAGTTTGGCGTGGACAGGGGGCTTTTTTCTGGAAACACCATATATTTT
CDR3aa: CAWSVKFGVDRGLFSGNTIYF

j_gene: TRBJ2-5
d_gene: .
abundance: .
v_gene: TRBV28
CDR3nt: TGTGCCAGCAGTTCGTGGAACTTAGACTTC
CDR3aa: CASSSWNLDF

j_gene: TRBJ1-3
d_gene: TRBD1
abundance: .
v_gene: TRBV15
CDR3nt: TGTGCCACCAGCAGATCTGGCACAGGGGGCAGCTCTGGAAACACCATATATTTT
CDR3aa: CATSRSGTGGSSGNTIYF

j_gene: TRBJ2-5
d_gene: TRBD2
abundance: .
v_gene: TRBV3-1/TRBV3-2
CDR3nt: TGTGCCAGCAGATCACTAGCGGGAGGGTTCGGTTACCAAGAGACCCAGTACTTC
CDR3aa: CASRSLAGGFGYQETQYF

j_gene: TRBJ2-7
d_gene: .
abundance: .
v_gene: TRBV10-3
CDR3nt: TGTGCCATCAGTGAGTTTGACGAGCAGTACTTC
CDR3aa: CAISEFDEQYF

j_gene: TRBJ2-2
d_gene: .
abundance: .
v_gene: TRBV14
CDR3nt: TGTGCCAGCAGCCAAAACAATGTCGGGGAGCTGTTTTTT
CDR3aa: CASSQNNVGELFF

j_gene: TRBJ2-7
d_gene: .
abundance: .
v_gene: TRBV27
CDR3nt: TGTGCCAGCAGTCCGAACTCCTACGAGCAGTACTTC
CDR3aa: CASSPNSYEQYF